The 2 T cell receptor beta chains reported below all come from one sample, sequenced in a study of cytomegalovirus exposure and HLA in healthy donors. The primer mix had 60 Vbeta and 13 Jbeta primers. Assay: immunoSEQ multiplex PCR; the TCRdb copy retains only in-frame clones and omits some. This table holds some 170,000 clones, almost 80% found once. Sequencing used PBMCs. The receptors originated from a woman between 50 and 59 years old in good health and CMV-seronegative.

This chain links TRBV5-4 with TRBJ1-4, with D maybe TRBD1 (6 bases). The germline CDR1 and CDR2 sequences are SGHNT and YYREEE (reference sequence). This CDR3 is built from 14 residues. The V end was cut by 0 bases, the J end by 3 bases, with 6 bases between. This chain's CDR3 is CASSLDRANEKLFF. The CDR3 DNA sequence: TGTGCCAGCAGCTTGGACAGGGCTAATGAAAAACTGTTTTTT.

This clone was seen more than once but under ten times. The chain combines TRBV30 with TRBJ2-2, with 9 bases that match TRBD2. The germline V gene has CDR1 GTSNPN and CDR2 SVGIG (reference sequence). J lost 6 bases, V lost 1 base, and 6 bases had no gene match. CDR3 length: 15 amino acids. CDR3 nucleotide sequence: TGTGCCTGGAGTGGTAGCGGGAGTCGGGCCGGGGAGCTGTTTTTT. This encodes CAWSGSGSRAGELFF.